This T cell receptor (beta chain) was recorded in a study of blood T cell repertoires in COVID-19. Study details: There were acute and convalescent COVID-19 samples, and they came from the United States, Italy and Spain.

The method was immunoSEQ multiplex PCR; TCRdb's version includes in-frame clones alone and lacks a portion of them. Of tens of thousands of clones detected, around 87% appear once; the ten largest clones hold under 2%. V was clipped by 4 bases and J by 7 bases; unmatched bases: 5. This CDR3 is built from 13 residues. Material: peripheral blood. This sequence joins TRBV12-3 or TRBV12-4 and TRBJ1-1; TRBD1 agrees at 8 bases. The TCR sequence derives from a man aged 55 to 70 with active COVID-19. The CDR3 sequence: CASSSGGSLEAFF. CDR3 DNA: TGTGCCAGCAGTTCAGGGGGCTCTCTTGAAGCTTTCTTT.